This T cell receptor (beta chain) was obtained from a study of cytomegalovirus exposure and HLA in healthy donors. Study-level background: An earlier analysis identified approximately 110 million unique TCR beta sequences in about 200 million T cells.

The PCR had 60 Vbeta and 13 Jbeta primers. Repertoires were generated with immunoSEQ multiplex PCR, while TCRdb's copy carries only in-frame clones and drops some. This sample yields more than 110,000 clones, of which about three quarters are seen a single time; less than 1.5% belongs to the top ten. About this clone itself: Its antigen is not known.

Those who donated were healthy bone marrow donors. Findings and caveats of the study: Accounts indicate the classifier identified cytomegalovirus status with strong specificity and sensitivity. It was in a later analysis that TCR association rates were seen to vary by HLA locus, highest for DRB1 and lowest for HLA-C.

This CDR3 comprises 15 residues. Germline V gene lookup returns CDR1 MNHNS and CDR2 SASEGT. The V and J ends lost 6 bases and 7 bases, in that order; junction bases with no gene match: 12. The sequence was collected from a male donor in good health and CMV-seropositive. Sequencing was carried out using PBMCs. This chain connects TRBV6-1 to TRBJ1-5, with 7 bases lining up with TRBD1. For the CDR3, the DNA is TGTGCCAGCAGCCCAACCCCAACAGGGGAGCAGCCCCAGCATTTT. This translates into CASSPTPTGEQPQHF.